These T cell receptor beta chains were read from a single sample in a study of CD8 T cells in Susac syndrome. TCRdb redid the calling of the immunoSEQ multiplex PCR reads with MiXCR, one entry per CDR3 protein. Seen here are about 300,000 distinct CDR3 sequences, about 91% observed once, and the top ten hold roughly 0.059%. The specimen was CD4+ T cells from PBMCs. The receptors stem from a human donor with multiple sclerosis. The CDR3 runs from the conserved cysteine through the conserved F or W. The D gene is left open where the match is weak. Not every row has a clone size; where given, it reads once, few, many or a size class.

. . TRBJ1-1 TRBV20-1 CSAPKAAGMNTEAFF TGCAGTGCTCCAAAGGCAGCAGGGATGAACACTGAAGCTTTCTTT
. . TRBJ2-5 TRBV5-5 CASSLASQETQYF TGTGCCAGCAGCTTGGCCAGCCAAGAGACCCAGTACTTC
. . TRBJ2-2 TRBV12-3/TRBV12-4 CASSLFLWRAPNTGELFF TGTGCCAGCAGTTTATTCCTTTGGCGGGCACCGAACACCGGGGAGCTGTTTTTT
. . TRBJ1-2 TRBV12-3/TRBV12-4 CASSRRGDPYYGYTF TGTGCCAGCAGCCGGAGGGGGGATCCCTACTATGGCTACACCTTC
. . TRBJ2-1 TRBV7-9 CASSPLPPRLSYNEQFF TGTGCCAGCAGCCCACTCCCTCCGCGACTCTCCTACAATGAGCAGTTCTTC
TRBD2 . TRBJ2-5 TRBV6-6 CASSSGPGGAQYF TGTGCCAGCAGTTCAGGCCCTGGGGGGGCCCAGTACTTC
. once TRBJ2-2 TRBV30 CAWKTGMGIAGELFF TGTGCCTGGAAAACAGGGATGGGTATAGCCGGGGAGCTGTTTTTT
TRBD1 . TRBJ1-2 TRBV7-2 CASSLAGQMKKHGYTF TGTGCCAGCAGCTTAGCGGGACAGATGAAGAAACATGGCTACACCTTC
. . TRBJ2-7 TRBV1 CTSSCPDRLYEQYF TGCACCAGCAGCTGTCCGGACAGGCTCTACGAGCAGTACTTC
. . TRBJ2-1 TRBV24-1 CATSDVGDSGRDNEQFF TGTGCCACCAGTGACGTGGGGGACAGTGGGAGGGACAATGAGCAGTTCTTC
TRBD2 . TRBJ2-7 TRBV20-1 CSARDSTSGNPYEQYF TGCAGTGCTAGAGACTCTACTAGCGGGAATCCCTACGAGCAGTACTTC
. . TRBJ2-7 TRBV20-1 CSGAKSYEQYF TGCAGTGGGGCGAAATCCTACGAGCAGTACTTC
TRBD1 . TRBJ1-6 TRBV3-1 CASSRQGGYNSPLHF TGTGCCAGCAGCCGACAGGGCGGGTATAATTCACCCCTCCACTTT
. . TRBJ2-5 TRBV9 CASSATSQETQYF TGTGCCAGCAGCGCAACCTCTCAAGAGACCCAGTACTTC
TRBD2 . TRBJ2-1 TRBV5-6 CASSLGLAGNYNEQFF TGTGCCAGCAGCCTCGGACTAGCGGGGAACTACAATGAGCAGTTCTTC
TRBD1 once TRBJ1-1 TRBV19 CASRSPHKQGKDTEAFF TGTGCCAGTAGGAGTCCACATAAACAGGGGAAGGACACTGAAGCTTTCTTT
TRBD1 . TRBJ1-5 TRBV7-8 CASSLEGGDQPQHF TGTGCCAGCAGCTTAGAAGGGGGCGATCAGCCCCAGCATTTT
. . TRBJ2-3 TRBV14 CASSQDFFIEGPTTDTQYF TGTGCCAGCAGCCAAGATTTTTTTATCGAGGGGCCAACCACAGATACGCAGTATTTT
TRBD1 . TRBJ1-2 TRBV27 CASRGDSYGYTF TGTGCCAGCAGAGGGGACAGCTATGGCTACACCTTC
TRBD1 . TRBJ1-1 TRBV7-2 CASSSAGQGWTEAFF TGTGCCAGCAGTTCCGCCGGACAGGGGTGGACTGAAGCTTTCTTT
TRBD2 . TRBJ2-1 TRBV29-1 CSVRLAGGRINEQFF TGCAGCGTCCGATTAGCGGGAGGGCGGATCAATGAGCAGTTCTTC
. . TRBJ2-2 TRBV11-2 CASSLAAAGRRELFF TGTGCCAGCAGCTTAGCAGCGGCAGGTAGAAGGGAGCTGTTTTTT
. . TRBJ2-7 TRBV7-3 CASSLGPGDGYEQYF TGTGCCAGCAGCTTAGGGCCGGGGGACGGGTACGAGCAGTACTTC
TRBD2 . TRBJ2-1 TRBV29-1 CSAPLGTSGDNEQFF TGCAGCGCCCCACTCGGGACTAGCGGGGACAATGAGCAGTTCTTC
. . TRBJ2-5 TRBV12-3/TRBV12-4 CASSLFDSGETQYF TGTGCCAGCAGTTTATTCGACTCAGGGGAGACCCAGTACTTC
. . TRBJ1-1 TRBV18 CASSPVREDTEAFF TGTGCCAGCTCACCAGTACGCGAGGACACTGAAGCTTTCTTT
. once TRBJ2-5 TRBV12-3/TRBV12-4 CASSPTGRLQETQYF TGTGCCAGCAGTCCGACAGGCCGACTCCAAGAGACCCAGTACTTC
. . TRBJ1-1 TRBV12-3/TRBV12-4 CASSKRRGATEAFF TGTGCCAGCAGTAAACGACGAGGGGCCACTGAAGCTTTCTTT
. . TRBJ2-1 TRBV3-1 CASTNYNEQFF TGTGCCAGCACCAACTACAATGAGCAGTTCTTC
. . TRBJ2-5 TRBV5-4 CASSSFRGGLKETQYF TGTGCCAGCAGCTCCTTCCGGGGCGGGTTGAAAGAGACCCAGTACTTC
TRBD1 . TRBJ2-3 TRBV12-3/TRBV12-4 CASNSRDRGTDTQYF TGTGCCAGCAACTCCCGGGACAGGGGGACAGATACGCAGTATTTT
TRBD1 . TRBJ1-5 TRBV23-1 CASSPSGGGGGSNQPQHF TGCGCCAGCAGCCCTTCAGGGGGAGGGGGAGGAAGCAATCAGCCCCAGCATTTT
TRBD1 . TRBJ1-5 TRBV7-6 CASSLGVRRGSNQPQHF TGTGCCAGCAGCTTAGGGGTGCGCAGGGGGAGTAATCAGCCCCAGCATTTT
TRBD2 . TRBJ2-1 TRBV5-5 CASSIGLGGVYEQFF TGTGCCAGCAGCATAGGACTAGGCGGAGTCTATGAGCAGTTCTTC
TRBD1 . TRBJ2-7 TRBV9 CASSGGQDAYEQYF TGTGCCAGCAGCGGCGGACAGGACGCCTACGAGCAGTACTTC